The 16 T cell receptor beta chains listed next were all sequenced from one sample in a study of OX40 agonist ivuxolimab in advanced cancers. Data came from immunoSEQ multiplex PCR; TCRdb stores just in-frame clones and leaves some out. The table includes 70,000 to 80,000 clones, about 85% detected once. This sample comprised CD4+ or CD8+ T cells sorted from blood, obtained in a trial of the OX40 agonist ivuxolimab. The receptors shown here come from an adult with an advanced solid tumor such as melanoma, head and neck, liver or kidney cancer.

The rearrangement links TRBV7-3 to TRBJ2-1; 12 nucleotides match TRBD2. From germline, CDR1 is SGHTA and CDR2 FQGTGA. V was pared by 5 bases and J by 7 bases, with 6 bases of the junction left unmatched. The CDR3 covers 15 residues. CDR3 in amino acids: CASSQGLAGNNEQFF. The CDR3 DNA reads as TGTGCCAGCAGCCAAGGACTAGCGGGGAATAATGAGCAGTTCTTC.

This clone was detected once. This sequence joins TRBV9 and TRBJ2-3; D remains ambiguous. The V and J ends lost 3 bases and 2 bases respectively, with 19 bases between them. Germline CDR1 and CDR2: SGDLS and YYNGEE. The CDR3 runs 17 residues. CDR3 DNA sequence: TGTGCCAGCAGCGGTAGAGGCCAGTTGGCTTACACAGATACGCAGTATTTT. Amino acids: CASSGRGQLAYTDTQYF.

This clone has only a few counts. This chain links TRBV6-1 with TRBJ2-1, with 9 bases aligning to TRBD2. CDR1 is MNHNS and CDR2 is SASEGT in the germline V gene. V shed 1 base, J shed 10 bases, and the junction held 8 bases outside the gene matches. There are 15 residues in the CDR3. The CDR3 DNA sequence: TGTGCCAGCAGTGAAGTTGTAGCGGGGGCTGGGGAGCAGTTCTTC. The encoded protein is CASSEVVAGAGEQFF.

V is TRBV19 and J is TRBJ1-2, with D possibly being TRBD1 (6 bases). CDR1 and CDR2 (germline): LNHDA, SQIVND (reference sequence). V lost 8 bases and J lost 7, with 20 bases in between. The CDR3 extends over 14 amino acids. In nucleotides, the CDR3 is TGTGCCAGTCGGGTGTTGGGGGGGCGAAGTGGCTACACCTTC. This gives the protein CASRVLGGRSGYTF.

The DNA for the CDR3 is TGTGCCAGTAGTACGGGACAGGGAATCGGTGGGGCCAACGTCCTGACTTTC. Amino acids: CASSTGQGIGGANVLTF. The chain uses TRBV19 and TRBJ2-6; 9 bases line up with TRBD1. Germline V gives CDR1 LNHDA, CDR2 SQIVND (reference sequence). This CDR3 is built from 17 residues. V lost 4 bases, J lost 3 bases, and 7 bases stayed unmatched.

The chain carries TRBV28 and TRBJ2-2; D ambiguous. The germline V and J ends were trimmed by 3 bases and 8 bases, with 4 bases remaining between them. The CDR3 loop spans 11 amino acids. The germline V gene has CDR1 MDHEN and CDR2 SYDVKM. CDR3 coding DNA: TGTGCCAGCAGTTTCCGGGGGGAGCTGTTTTTT. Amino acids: CASSFRGELFF.

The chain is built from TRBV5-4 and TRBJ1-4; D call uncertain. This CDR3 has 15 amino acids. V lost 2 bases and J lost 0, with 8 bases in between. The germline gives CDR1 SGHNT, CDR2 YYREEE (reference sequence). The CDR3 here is CASSFGRATNEKLFF. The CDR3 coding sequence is TGTGCCAGCAGCTTTGGAAGGGCAACTAATGAAAAACTGTTTTTT.

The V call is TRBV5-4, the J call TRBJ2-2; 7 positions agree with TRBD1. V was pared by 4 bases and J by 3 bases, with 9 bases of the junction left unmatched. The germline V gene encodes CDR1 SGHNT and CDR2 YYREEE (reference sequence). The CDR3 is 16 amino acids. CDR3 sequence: CASSVPGQTDTGELFF. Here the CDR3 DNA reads TGTGCCAGCAGCGTGCCGGGACAGACGGACACCGGGGAGCTGTTTTTT.

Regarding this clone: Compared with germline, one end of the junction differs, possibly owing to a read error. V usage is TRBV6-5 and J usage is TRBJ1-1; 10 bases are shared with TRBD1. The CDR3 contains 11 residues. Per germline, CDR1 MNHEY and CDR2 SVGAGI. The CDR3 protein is CASSSDRGVHF. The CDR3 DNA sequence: TGTGCCAGCAGTTCGGACAGGGGGGTGCATTTT.

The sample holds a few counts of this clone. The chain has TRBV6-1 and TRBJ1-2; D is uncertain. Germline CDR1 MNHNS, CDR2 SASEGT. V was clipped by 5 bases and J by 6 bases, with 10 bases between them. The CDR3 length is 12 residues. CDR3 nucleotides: TGTGCCAGCAGTCCGAAACTACATGGCTACACCTTC. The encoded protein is CASSPKLHGYTF.

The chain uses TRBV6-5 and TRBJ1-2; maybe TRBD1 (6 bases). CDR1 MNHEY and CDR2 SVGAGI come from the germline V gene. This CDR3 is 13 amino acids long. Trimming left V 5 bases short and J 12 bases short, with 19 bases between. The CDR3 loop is CASSNLDRSGDTF. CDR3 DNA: TGTGCCAGCAGTAACTTAGACAGGTCGGGAGACACCTTC.

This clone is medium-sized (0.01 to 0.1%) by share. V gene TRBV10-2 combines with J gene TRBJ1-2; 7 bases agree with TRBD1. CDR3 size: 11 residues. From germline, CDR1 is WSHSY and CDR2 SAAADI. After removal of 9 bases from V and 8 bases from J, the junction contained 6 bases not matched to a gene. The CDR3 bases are TGCGCCAGGAGGACAGGTCTCGGCTACACCTTC. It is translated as CARRTGLGYTF.

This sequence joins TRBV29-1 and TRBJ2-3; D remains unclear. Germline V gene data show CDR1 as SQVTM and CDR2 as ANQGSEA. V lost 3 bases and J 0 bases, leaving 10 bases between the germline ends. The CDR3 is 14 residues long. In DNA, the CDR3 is TGCAGCGTTGACGCCAGAACTAGCACAGATACGCAGTATTTT. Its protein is CSVDARTSTDTQYF.

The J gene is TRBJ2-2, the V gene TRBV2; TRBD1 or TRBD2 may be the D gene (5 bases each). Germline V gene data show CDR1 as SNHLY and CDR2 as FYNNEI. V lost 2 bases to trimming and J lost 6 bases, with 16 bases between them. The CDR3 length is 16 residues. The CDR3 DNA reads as TGTGCCAGCAGTGAACGGGACCCCCGACAAGCCGGGGAGCTGTTTTTT. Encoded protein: CASSERDPRQAGELFF.

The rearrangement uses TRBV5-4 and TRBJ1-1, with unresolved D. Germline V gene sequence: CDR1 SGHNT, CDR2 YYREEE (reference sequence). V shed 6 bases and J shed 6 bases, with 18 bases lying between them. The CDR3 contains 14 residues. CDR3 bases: TGTGCCAGCACTCTTTGGGGAGGATATTCTGAAGCTTTCTTT. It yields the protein CASTLWGGYSEAFF.

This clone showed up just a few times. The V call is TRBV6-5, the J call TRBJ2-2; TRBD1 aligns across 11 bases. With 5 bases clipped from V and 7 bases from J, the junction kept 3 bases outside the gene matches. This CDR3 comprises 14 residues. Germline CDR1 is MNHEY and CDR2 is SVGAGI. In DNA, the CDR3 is TGTGCCAGCAGTGATGGGACAGGGGGCGGGGAGCTGTTTTTT. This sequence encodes CASSDGTGGGELFF.